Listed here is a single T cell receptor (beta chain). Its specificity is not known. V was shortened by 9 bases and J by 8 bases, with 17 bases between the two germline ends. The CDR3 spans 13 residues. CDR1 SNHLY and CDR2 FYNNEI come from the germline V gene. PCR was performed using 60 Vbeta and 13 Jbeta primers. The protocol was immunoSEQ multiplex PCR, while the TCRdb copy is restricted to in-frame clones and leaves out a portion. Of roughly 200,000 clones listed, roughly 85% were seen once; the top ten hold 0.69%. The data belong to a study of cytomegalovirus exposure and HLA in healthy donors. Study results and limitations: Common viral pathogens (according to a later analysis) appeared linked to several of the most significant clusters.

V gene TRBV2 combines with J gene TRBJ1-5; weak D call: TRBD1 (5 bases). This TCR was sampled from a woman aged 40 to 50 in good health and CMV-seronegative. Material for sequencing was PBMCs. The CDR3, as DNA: TGTGCCAGTTCAGGGTATCGGCTTGAGCCCCAGCATTTT. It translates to CASSGYRLEPQHF.